These 21 T cell receptor beta chains share one sample of origin, sequenced in a study of CD8 T cells in ankylosing spondylitis. Via MiXCR, TCRdb re-called the 5' RACE reads, giving one row per CDR3 protein. This sample has 150,000 to 200,000 distinct CDR3 sequences; 13% occur once, and the top ten carry around 10%. Source material: blood, either unsorted or a sorted T cell fraction (not recorded which). These receptor sequences come from a female donor with ankylosing spondylitis or in good health (not recorded which).

This clonotype was detected many times. The chain joins TRBV7-2 to TRBJ2-3; 10 bases match TRBD2. The germline V gene encodes CDR1 SGHTA and CDR2 FQGNSA. This CDR3 is built from 17 residues. J gave up 3 bases and V 5 bases, and 11 bases lay outside the gene matches. This CDR3 reads CASSAPVVAGGTDTQYF. CDR3 DNA sequence: TGTGCCAGCAGCGCACCAGTTGTAGCGGGAGGAACAGATACGCAGTATTTT.

This clonotype appeared a few times. The chain couples TRBV5-1 to TRBJ2-1, with a possible D match to TRBD2 (6 bases). Trimming took off 0 bases at V and 8 bases at J, with 15 bases between the two ends. Germline-derived CDR1 and CDR2 are SGHRS and YFSETQ. This CDR3 is built from 15 residues. CDR3 nucleotides: TGCGCCAGCAGCTTGGGCAGCGGGCTGGGGGATGAGCAGTTCTTC. It is translated as CASSLGSGLGDEQFF.

Sample share makes this clonotype medium-sized (0.01 to 0.1%). The genes are TRBV6-5 and TRBJ2-1, with 9 bases matching TRBD2. The V segment lost 4 bases and the J segment 5 bases; nucleotides outside the gene matches: 6. Germline V gene lookup returns CDR1 MNHEY and CDR2 SVGAGI. This CDR3 spans 15 amino acids. CDR3 coding DNA: TGTGCCAGCAGTTGGGTCGCGGGAGGGAACAATGAGCAGTTCTTC. Translation: CASSWVAGGNNEQFF.

In this sample, this clonotype turned up many times. The chain links TRBV10-3 to TRBJ2-7; D call uncertain. Per germline, CDR1 ENHRY and CDR2 SYGVKD. V was clipped by 8 bases and J by 0 bases, with 11 bases between them. The CDR3 is 13 residues long. CDR3 in DNA: TGTGCCATCGCCCCCAGCAGCTCCTACGAGCAGTACTTC. Its protein product is CAIAPSSSYEQYF.

This clonotype was counted ten times or more. The chain combines TRBV20-1 with TRBJ2-1; 9 bases align to TRBD2. Germline V gives CDR1 DFQATT, CDR2 SNEGSKA (reference sequence). V lost 4 bases, J lost 2 bases, and 9 bases stayed unmatched. This CDR3 contains 16 residues. The DNA of the CDR3 is TGCAGTGCTACAGCCTCCGGGACTAGCACCTACAATGAGCAGTTCTTC. Translation: CSATASGTSTYNEQFF.

This clonotype was counted at least ten times. The V and J genes are TRBV7-9 and TRBJ2-2; D remains ambiguous. Deletions cut 2 bases from V and 2 bases from J, with 9 bases between. CDR1 and CDR2 from the germline V gene are SEHNR and FQNEAQ (reference sequence). CDR3 length: 15 amino acids. The CDR3 DNA reads as TGTGCCAGCAGCTTAAGTCGACCCAACACCGGGGAGCTGTTTTTT. Encoded protein: CASSLSRPNTGELFF.

Regarding this clonotype: A read error may explain this, as a much larger clone is one base away. The V and J genes are TRBV5-1 and TRBJ2-5; either TRBD1 or TRBD2 may supply D (5 bases each). Germline V gene lookup returns CDR1 SGHRS and CDR2 YFSETQ. The CDR3 contains 14 residues. The CDR3 spells CACSSEGPEETQYF. The CDR3, as DNA: TGCGCCTGCAGCTCTGAGGGGCCGGAAGAGACCCAGTACTTC.

The J gene is TRBJ1-6, the V gene TRBV20-1; the D is unclear. Trimming stripped 1 base from V and 10 bases from J, with 20 bases between. CDR3 length: 16 residues. Germline V gives CDR1 DFQATT, CDR2 SNEGSKA (reference sequence). CDR3 nucleotide sequence: TGCAGTGCTAGAGGATCCTCGGGTATCGGTAGCTCACCCCTCCACTTT. This gives the protein CSARGSSGIGSSPLHF.

This clonotype has just a few counts. CDR3: CASSPSASGMENEQFF. The CDR3 DNA is TGCGCCAGCAGCCCCTCTGCTAGCGGGATGGAGAATGAGCAGTTCTTC. The J gene is TRBJ2-1, the V gene TRBV4-3, with TRBD2 matching 9 bases. After removal of 4 bases from V and 7 bases from J, the junction contained 11 bases not matched to a gene. CDR1 and CDR2 (germline): LGHNA, YSLEER. This CDR3 has 16 residues.

This chain uses TRBV18 with TRBJ2-1, with 8 bases identical to TRBD2. Germline assignment: CDR1 KGHSH and CDR2 LQKENI. The CDR3 loop spans 18 amino acids. With 0 bases clipped from V and 3 bases from J, the junction kept 10 bases outside the gene matches. The CDR3 region is CASSPPGALAEIYNEQFF. CDR3 nucleotide sequence: TGTGCCAGCTCACCACCAGGGGCACTAGCGGAGATCTACAATGAGCAGTTCTTC.

This clonotype was picked up a small number of times. The chain carries TRBV4-2 and TRBJ2-7, with no clear D. V lost 4 bases and J 3 bases, leaving 7 bases between the germline ends. The germline V gene has CDR1 LGHNA and CDR2 YNFKEQ. CDR3 size: 12 residues. This CDR3 is CASSLHDYEQYF. The DNA for the CDR3 is TGTGCCAGCAGCCTACACGACTACGAGCAGTACTTC.

The genes are TRBV27 and TRBJ2-1; TRBD1 or TRBD2 may be the D gene (5 bases each). Trimming stripped 9 bases from V and 8 bases from J, with 20 bases between. The V gene's germline CDR1 is MNHEY and CDR2 SMNVEV (reference sequence). The CDR3 consists of 14 residues. The DNA for the CDR3 is TGTGCCAGTGGACTGCAGGCTGTAGGGGATGAGCAGTTCTTC. This translates into CASGLQAVGDEQFF.

The chain is built from TRBV11-2 and TRBJ2-3; no firm D call. The CDR3 has 15 amino acids. Trimming left V 5 bases short and J 2 bases short, with 14 bases between. Germline CDR1 SGHAT, CDR2 FQNNGV. CDR3 sequence reads: CASSPHLENTDTQYF. The CDR3 DNA sequence: TGTGCCAGCAGCCCGCACCTGGAGAACACAGATACGCAGTATTTT.

This clonotype showed up just once. The chain carries TRBV19 and TRBJ2-7; TRBD1 agrees at 12 bases. Unmatched junction bases numbered 2, after V lost 3 bases and J lost 2 bases. The CDR3 has 15 residues. The germline gives CDR1 LNHDA, CDR2 SQIVND (reference sequence). CDR3 in amino acids: CASSMGTGGPYEQYF. The DNA of the CDR3 is TGTGCCAGTAGTATGGGGACAGGGGGCCCCTACGAGCAGTACTTC.

This clonotype was seen repeatedly, ten times or more. This rearrangement joins TRBV7-3 to TRBJ1-4, with D perhaps matching TRBD1 (5 bases). Germline CDR1 SGHTA, CDR2 FQGTGA. The CDR3 has 14 residues. Trimming shortened V by 5 bases and J by 4 bases, and 11 bases separated the two germline ends. As DNA, the CDR3 is TGTGCCAGCAGCCCGGGACCGAATAATGAAAAACTGTTTTTT. It specifies CASSPGPNNEKLFF.

This clonotype was detected ten times or more. The chain has TRBV28 and TRBJ2-7; D is possibly TRBD1 (6 bases). This CDR3 has 15 residues. The germline gives CDR1 MDHEN, CDR2 SYDVKM. With 3 bases removed from V and 3 bases from J, the gap between germline ends came to 15 bases. The DNA of the CDR3 is TGTGCCAGCAGTTTCCACGACAGGTTAAACTACGAGCAGTACTTC. As protein: CASSFHDRLNYEQYF.

Remarks on this clonotype: A much larger clone differs by one base, so this may be a read error. The chain employs TRBV2 and TRBJ1-1; D perhaps matches TRBD1 (6 bases). CDR1 and CDR2 (germline): SNHLY, FYNNEI. This CDR3 has 13 amino acids. As DNA, the CDR3 is TGTGTCAGCAGTGATAAGGGGGACACTGAAGCTTTCTTT. This gives the protein CVSSDKGDTEAFF.

CDR3 in amino acids: CSAPSTGGPGGYTF. CDR3 in DNA: TGCAGTGCGCCGTCGACAGGGGGACCGGGGGGCTACACCTTC. The chain links TRBV20-1 to TRBJ1-2; TRBD1 agrees at 9 bases. CDR3 length equals 14 residues. The germline V gene has CDR1 DFQATT and CDR2 SNEGSKA (reference sequence). V gave up 6 bases and J gave up 8 bases; unmatched junction bases: 13.

This clonotype has ten or more counts. This chain links TRBV6-2 or TRBV6-3 with TRBJ1-1, with D tentatively TRBD1 (5 bases). The CDR3 length is 15 residues. Looked up from germline, CDR1 is MNHEY and CDR2 is SVGEGT. Deletions cut 6 bases from V and 2 bases from J, with 16 bases between. The CDR3 is CASRPPGTGNTEAFF. CDR3 coding DNA: TGTGCCAGCAGACCCCCTGGGACGGGTAACACTGAAGCTTTCTTT.

Ten or more counts support this clonotype. This rearrangement joins TRBV21-1 to TRBJ2-5. TRBV21-1 is a listed pseudogene. This CDR3 is 11 amino acids long. The CDR3 DNA reads TGTGCCAGCAGGAAAAAAGAGACCCAGTACTTC. Translation gives CASRKKETQYF.

This clonotype was picked up many times. The V call is TRBV5-1, the J call TRBJ2-3; D might be TRBD2 (5 bases). In germline, CDR1 is SGHRS, CDR2 YFSETQ. The germline V and J ends were trimmed by 0 bases and 4 bases, with 12 bases remaining between them. This CDR3 comprises 15 residues. CDR3 protein: CASSLVLAGPDTQYF. The CDR3 DNA is TGCGCCAGCAGCTTGGTCCTAGCCGGGCCAGATACGCAGTATTTT.